This T cell receptor beta chain was identified in a study of post-analysis software for immune sequencing data. Study results and caveats: Compared with controls, patients had more of about 5 TRBV segments, including TRBV5-6, TRBV5-1 and TRBV20-1. Normalized Chao1 diversity was significantly reduced in patients versus controls.

TCR beta cDNA libraries had unique molecular identifiers. TCRdb independently ran MiXCR on the PCR reads; one entry per CDR3 protein. The profile shows a few hundred thousand distinct CDR3 sequences, roughly 35% of them singletons. This clonotype has more than one count but fewer than ten. Its target is not known. In germline, CDR1 is DFQATT, CDR2 SNEGSKA (reference sequence). Trimming stripped 3 bases from V and 7 bases from J, with 15 bases between. CDR3 length: 14 residues. V usage is TRBV20-1 and J usage is TRBJ1-4; D possibly corresponds to TRBD1 (6 bases). Sequenced material: blood. The origin of this receptor is a girl aged 5 to 17 with multiple sclerosis. CDR3 sequence reads: CSARLTGPSEKLFF. CDR3 in DNA: TGCAGTGCTAGGCTGACAGGTCCAAGTGAAAAACTGTTTTTT.